This T cell receptor beta chain was obtained from a study of T cell responses to AZD1222 COVID-19 vaccine. Study-wide results and limits: After the peak T cell response, and only then, were repertoires sampled. Donors, mostly white British, included more females; clonal diversity was possibly underestimated. Spike-specific TCR repertoires showed rising breadth and depth after two AZD1222 doses.

Measured with immunoSEQ multiplex PCR; TCRdb has only the in-frame clones, and not every one. The sample has fewer than 300,000 clones; about 92% are singletons. This clone was counted at least ten times. What it binds is not known. This specimen was peripheral blood, taken on day 0 of AZD1222 vaccination. This clonotype was sampled from an adult in good health.

CDR3 region: CASSLGLAGWINTGELFF. In DNA, the CDR3 is TGTGCCAGCAGCTTAGGACTAGCGGGTTGGATAAACACCGGGGAGCTGTTTTTT. The chain joins TRBV7-6 to TRBJ2-2; 10 nucleotides align to TRBD2. Trimming at V came to 1 base and at J to 2 bases, leaving 7 bases not matched to a gene. In germline, CDR1 is SGHVS, CDR2 FNYEAQ. This CDR3 comprises 18 residues.